The TCR beta chain under discussion was sequenced for a study of OX40 agonist ivuxolimab in advanced cancers. Looking at the study overall: Patients received intravenous ivuxolimab every 2 weeks at 0.01 to 10 mg/kg.

V was clipped by 0 bases and J by 4 bases; unmatched bases: 0. The CDR3 runs 15 residues. CDR1 is MNHNY, CDR2 SVGAGI, per germline (reference sequence). Assay: immunoSEQ multiplex PCR; the TCRdb copy retains only in-frame clones and omits some. The data hold about 73,000 clones, with around 90% observed a single time. The cohort excluded patients with autoimmune disease history or systemic immunosuppression. The receptor was isolated from an adult with an advanced solid tumor such as melanoma, head and neck, liver or kidney cancer. The V and J genes are TRBV6-6 and TRBJ2-1; 10 nucleotides match TRBD2. This material consisted of CD4+ or CD8+ T cells sorted from blood, taken in a trial of the OX40 agonist ivuxolimab. The CDR3: CASSYSSGGYNEQFF. For the CDR3, the DNA is TGTGCCAGCAGTTACTCTAGCGGGGGGTACAATGAGCAGTTCTTC.